These 10 T cell receptor beta chains share one sample of origin, sequenced in a study of blood T cells in healthy people across ages. Alongside a J-beta primer mix, a sample-barcoded 5' primer served in a second PCR lasting roughly 7 to 11 cycles. MiXCR was run by TCRdb on the 5' RACE reads, yielding one entry per CDR3 protein. The profile covers some 1.5 million distinct CDR3 sequences, with about 42% appearing a single time and around 4% taken by the ten largest. Source material: blood. The receptors stem from a woman aged 18-29 years in good health.

The sample holds a few counts of this clonotype. The V and J genes are TRBV4-3 and TRBJ2-7; D is tentatively TRBD1 or TRBD2 (5 bases each). Trimming removed 1 base from V and 2 bases from J, with 15 bases in between. CDR1 is LGHNA and CDR2 is YSLEER in the germline V gene. The CDR3 runs 16 residues. The CDR3 region has the DNA TGCGCCAGCAGCCAAGGGCAGGGACCGTTCCCCTACGAGCAGTACTTC. Translation: CASSQGQGPFPYEQYF.

The table lists this clonotype with a few counts. In DNA, the CDR3 is TGTGCCAGCTCAACGACAGGGAGTAGTGAAAAACTGTTTTTT. Residues: CASSTTGSSEKLFF. The J gene is TRBJ1-4, the V gene TRBV18; 7 bases agree with TRBD1. There are 14 residues in the CDR3. Germline assignment: CDR1 KGHSH and CDR2 LQKENI. After removal of 5 bases from V and 7 bases from J, the junction contained 7 bases not matched to a gene.

The chain couples TRBV4-3 to TRBJ2-1; 9 bases are shared with TRBD2. Germline CDR1 LGHNA, CDR2 YSLEER. There are 16 residues in the CDR3. J lost 5 bases, V lost 2 bases, and 7 bases had no gene match. CDR3: CASSQMVAGDDNEQFF. CDR3 DNA: TGCGCCAGCAGCCAAATGGTAGCGGGAGATGACAATGAGCAGTTCTTC.

This clonotype was picked up a small number of times. The chain employs TRBV28 and TRBJ2-7; 10 nucleotides agree with TRBD1. There are 16 residues in the CDR3. From germline, CDR1 is MDHEN and CDR2 SYDVKM. V gave up 6 bases and J gave up 3 bases; unmatched junction bases: 11. CDR3 coding DNA: TGTGCCAGCAGACCTGACAGGGGGCCCGGGGTCTACGAGCAGTACTTC. Amino acid sequence: CASRPDRGPGVYEQYF.

V usage is TRBV4-2 and J usage is TRBJ2-7, with unresolved D. V was shortened by 0 bases and J by 2 bases, with 11 bases between the two germline ends. The germline gives CDR1 LGHNA, CDR2 YNFKEQ. The CDR3 is made up of 15 amino acids. Here the CDR3 DNA reads TGTGCCAGCAGCCAAGATCCGGGCACCCCCTACGAGCAGTACTTC. Its translation: CASSQDPGTPYEQYF.

The V gene is TRBV6-5, the J gene TRBJ1-1; D is possibly TRBD1 (6 bases). The CDR3 contains 15 residues. Germline assignment: CDR1 MNHEY and CDR2 SVGAGI. V was shortened by 0 bases and J by 4 bases, with 12 bases between the two germline ends. CDR3 residues: CASSYSAGVATEAFF. The CDR3 DNA reads as TGTGCCAGCAGTTACTCCGCAGGGGTTGCCACTGAAGCTTTCTTT.

V is TRBV13 and J is TRBJ2-5; no reliable D call. CDR1 is PRHDT, CDR2 FYEKMQ, per germline (reference sequence). The CDR3 totals 14 residues. V lost 6 bases to trimming and J lost 5 bases, with 16 bases between them. This CDR3 is CASRRRQARETQYF. The DNA of the CDR3 is TGTGCCAGCAGAAGAAGACAAGCTAGGGAGACCCAGTACTTC. Based on the CDR3 plus reference TRBV13 and TRBJ2-5, the full variable domain is AAGVIQSPRHLIKEKRETATLKCYPIPRHDTVYWYQQGPGQDPQFLISFYEKMQSDKGSIPDRFSAQQFSDYHSELNMSSLELGDSALYFCASRRRQARETQYFGPGTRLLVL.

Note on this clonotype: A much larger clone lies one base from this, so it may be a read error. The chain links TRBV4-1 to TRBJ2-1; D uncertain. The end of the DNA fits TRBJ2-7 better, so the J call may be wrong. This CDR3 contains 13 residues. The germline V gene has CDR1 MGHRA and CDR2 YSYEKL. CDR3 region: CASSHVPDNEQYF. The CDR3 coding sequence is TGCGCCAGCAGCCATGTTCCCGACAATGAGCAGTACTTC.

This clonotype was recorded at least ten times. CDR3 sequence (DNA): TGCAGTGCTAGAGACTTTGGGACAGGCGGTAATTCACCCCTCCACTTT. Translating gives CSARDFGTGGNSPLHF. The rearrangement links TRBV20-1 to TRBJ1-6; 8 nucleotides align to TRBD1. V shed 0 bases, J shed 6 bases, and the junction held 7 bases outside the gene matches. The CDR3 loop spans 16 amino acids. Germline V gene lookup returns CDR1 DFQATT and CDR2 SNEGSKA (reference sequence).

The chain joins TRBV7-2 to TRBJ1-6; 7 bases fit TRBD1. The germline V gene has CDR1 SGHTA and CDR2 FQGNSA. The CDR3 consists of 15 residues. V gave up 5 bases and J gave up 6 bases; unmatched junction bases: 7. The CDR3 sequence is CASSTGQVFNSPLHF. The DNA of the CDR3 is TGTGCCAGCAGCACCGGACAGGTCTTTAATTCACCCCTCCACTTT.